This T cell receptor beta chain comes out of a study of OX40 agonist ivuxolimab in advanced cancers. Background for the entire study: The costimulatory receptor OX40 (CD134) was targeted by ivuxolimab, a fully human IgG2 agonistic monoclonal antibody. Intravenous ivuxolimab was administered to patients every 2 weeks at six dose levels: 0.01, 0.1, 0.3, 1.5, 3 and 10 mg/kg. Of the approximately 50 patients in dose escalation, about 20 had hepatocellular carcinoma, about 15 had melanoma, 9 had renal cell carcinoma and 9 had head and neck cancer. In the dose-escalation cohort, roughly 80% of patients were male, and the mean age was roughly 60 years, with a range of roughly 20 to 85. Prior anti-PD-1, anti-PD-L1 or anti-CTLA-4 therapy was permitted, and approximately 39% of dose-escalation patients had received checkpoint inhibitors. Partial responses occurred in three dose-escalation patients, of whom one had hepatocellular carcinoma and two had cutaneous melanoma. Peripheral TCRbeta sequencing aimed to test whether ivuxolimab altered TCR sequence diversity and caused clonal T-cell expansion. The monotherapy dose-escalation portion (N ≈ 52 patients) of the phase I ivuxolimab trial is reported in the paper.

In regard to this clone: The specificity of this receptor is unknown. Qualities for individual bases were not recorded, and no much larger clone is one base off.

The paper's findings and limits, for the study overall: In the 0.1-3.0 mg/kg groups, partial responders had among the lowest normalized peripheral clonal expansion, particularly in CD8+ T cells. Low levels of normalized T-cell clonal expansion were also seen in some nonresponding patients. Antigen specificity was not determined for the clonally expanded peripheral T cells. After ivuxolimab, more expanded clones were found on average in CD8+ T cells than in CD4+ T cells. At doses from 0.1 to 3.0 mg/kg, clonal expansion was seen in both CD4+ and CD8+ blood T cells between baseline and week 6.

For sequencing of the TCRbeta CDR3 region, genomic DNA was extracted from the sorted cells. TCRbeta CDR3 regions were sequenced using the immunoSEQ Assay. TCRdb stores this immuneACCESS table with in-frame sequences only. Part of the clones is absent; in the studies checked, under half of the shortfall reflects unresolved V genes, and no reason is known for the rest. For this sample there are about 64,000 clones; 85% to 90% appear just once. The ten largest account for roughly 13% of the sample. Patients with a history of autoimmune disease or receiving systemic immunosuppression were excluded from the trial. Peripheral blood for TCR sequencing was drawn from every dose cohort at baseline, at cycle 4 day 1 and at cycle 7 day 1. The samples were drawn from a first-in-human, open-label, multicenter phase I dose-escalation trial of ivuxolimab. The trial enrolled adults with locally advanced or metastatic head and neck squamous cell, hepatocellular, melanoma or renal cell carcinoma. Before TCR sequencing, CD4+ and CD8+ T cells were separately sorted from peripheral blood.

The sequenced sample was CD4+ or CD8+ T cells sorted from blood, obtained in a trial of the OX40 agonist ivuxolimab. The receptor was derived from an adult with an advanced solid tumor such as melanoma, head and neck, liver or kidney cancer.

The DNA sequence is as follows: TGTGCCAGCAGCCAATCGCCTAGCGGGGGGTTGGATGAGCAGTTCTTC. The translation is CASSQSPSGGLDEQFF. The sequence links TRBV16 to TRBJ2-1; TRBD2 matches 11 bases in the middle. The CDR3 numbers 16 residues from cysteine through phenylalanine. Of all the DNA, just the CDR3 is kept, 48 bases in frame from base 1. The germline V gene specifies KGHSY as CDR1 and FQNENV as CDR2. After removal of 0 bases from V and 8 bases from J, the junction retains 6 bases not matched to a gene. Beyond the CDR3, the reference TRBV16 and TRBJ2-1 genes provide the residues; the full variable domain reads: GEEVAQTPKHLVRGEGQKAKLYCAPIKGHSYVFWYQQVLKNEFKFLISFQNENVFDETGMPKERFSAKCLPNSPCSLEIQATKLEDSAVYFCASSQSPSGGLDEQFFGPGTRLTVL.